This T cell receptor (beta chain) appears in the sequencing data of a study of Ad26.COV2.S vaccination and SARS-CoV-2 variants. Study at large: Administration of Ad26.COV2.S was intramuscular, either once or twice 56 days apart. Broader study findings: Total T cell responses, in the TCR breadth and depth analyses, may have been underestimated. Across vaccine and placebo recipients, the breadth of non-spike TCRs was similar.

The protocol was immunoSEQ multiplex PCR, while the TCRdb copy is restricted to in-frame clones and leaves out a portion. The table includes fewer than 600,000 clones, roughly nine tenths detected once. The CDR3 has 13 amino acids. Trimming left V 4 bases short and J 1 base short, with 7 bases between. Germline V gene sequence: CDR1 KGHSH, CDR2 LQKENI. The treatment here: approximately 18 received Ad26.COV2.S at low or high dose, single or two shots; about five received placebo; per-sample allocation not given. Sampling was performed 63 days after the first vaccine or placebo injection. As regards this clone: Its antigen is currently unknown.

The origin of this receptor is a person between 18 and 59 years old who received the Ad26.COV2.S COVID-19 vaccine or a placebo. The starting material was peripheral blood, obtained in a trial of Ad26.COV2.S vaccine versus placebo. The rearrangement uses TRBV18 and TRBJ2-5; TRBD1 might be the D (5 bases). The CDR3 protein is CASSQGVQETQYF. For the CDR3, the DNA is TGTGCCAGCTCACAAGGGGTCCAAGAGACCCAGTACTTC.